These 9 T cell receptor beta chains originate from one sample sequenced in a study of T cell responses to AZD1222 COVID-19 vaccine. The assay was immunoSEQ multiplex PCR, and TCRdb's table has in-frame clones only and misses some. In the table there are 100,000 to 120,000 clones, about 88% of which are singletons. This specimen consisted of peripheral blood, obtained on day 0 of AZD1222 vaccination. The origin of the receptors is an adult in good health.

The chain's CDR3 is CAFELGDQETQYF. In nucleotides, the CDR3 is TGTGCCTTTGAACTAGGGGACCAAGAGACCCAGTACTTC. This chain links TRBV30 with TRBJ2-5, with D possibly called TRBD1 or TRBD2 (5 bases each). The CDR3 sequence is 13 residues long. The germline V and J ends were trimmed by 7 bases and 0 bases, with 12 bases remaining between them. CDR1 and CDR2 (germline): GTSNPN, SVGIG (reference sequence).

The CDR3 region is CASSETTGPRSYNEQFF. CDR3 coding DNA: TGTGCCAGCAGTGAAACCACAGGTCCCCGCTCCTACAATGAGCAGTTCTTC. The rearrangement uses TRBV6-1 and TRBJ2-1; maybe TRBD1 (5 bases). This CDR3 is 17 amino acids long. Trimming shortened V by 2 bases and J by 0 bases, and 14 bases separated the two germline ends. From germline, CDR1 is MNHNS and CDR2 SASEGT.

This chain connects TRBV7-9 to TRBJ2-2; 13 nucleotides align to TRBD2. This CDR3 region has 19 residues. J was trimmed by 4 bases and V by 4 bases; bases with no gene match: 12. The germline V gene encodes CDR1 SEHNR and CDR2 FQNEAQ (reference sequence). The CDR3 sequence is CASSSFPLAGGLGTGELFF. In DNA form, the CDR3 reads TGTGCCAGCAGCTCATTCCCACTAGCGGGAGGGCTAGGCACCGGGGAGCTGTTTTTT.

This chain uses TRBV7-2 with TRBJ1-5; D call uncertain. The germline V gene encodes CDR1 SGHTA and CDR2 FQGNSA. V shed 1 base and J shed 0 bases, with 7 bases lying between them. This CDR3 region has 15 residues. The CDR3 DNA reads as TGTGCCAGCAGCTTAGTGGGGAATAGCAATCAGCCCCAGCATTTT. It yields the protein CASSLVGNSNQPQHF.

V is TRBV2 and J is TRBJ1-4; D gene unclear. The CDR3 is 13 amino acids. Trimming took off 5 bases at V and 1 base at J, with 5 bases between the two ends. Germline V gives CDR1 SNHLY, CDR2 FYNNEI. This CDR3 reads CASSLGTNEKLFF. As DNA, the CDR3 is TGTGCCAGCAGTTTGGGAACTAATGAAAAACTGTTTTTT.

This chain connects TRBV11-2 to TRBJ2-2; no firm D call. The CDR3 covers 14 residues. Trimming left V 4 bases short and J 2 bases short, with 8 bases between. CDR1 SGHAT and CDR2 FQNNGV come from the germline V gene. CDR3 DNA sequence: TGTGCCAGCAGCTCGACCACAAACACCGGGGAGCTGTTTTTT. This codes for CASSSTTNTGELFF.

CDR3 sequence (DNA): TGTGCCAGCAGACAGGGGGCTCTCCTCGATCAGCCCCAGCATTTT. It translates to CASRQGALLDQPQHF. J is TRBJ1-5 and V is TRBV27; 9 bases map to TRBD1. Germline V lookup: CDR1 MNHEY, CDR2 SMNVEV (reference sequence). J was trimmed by 5 bases and V by 6 bases; bases with no gene match: 8. The CDR3 has 15 residues.

This clone was observed a single time. This chain links TRBV3-1 (or the pseudogene TRBV3-2) with TRBJ2-3; 7 nucleotides match TRBD2. The CDR3 runs to 13 residues. Germline V lookup: CDR1 LGHDT, CDR2 YNNKEL (reference sequence). V lost 4 bases, J lost 3 bases, and 1 base stayed unmatched. This CDR3 reads CASSPSGTDTQYF. For the CDR3, the DNA is TGTGCCAGCAGCCCTAGCGGTACAGATACGCAGTATTTT.

This chain uses TRBV30 with TRBJ1-3, with D unclear. The germline CDR1 and CDR2 sequences are GTSNPN and SVGIG (reference sequence). The CDR3 has 14 residues. Trimming took off 0 bases at V and 0 bases at J, with 6 bases between the two ends. The CDR3 DNA follows: TGTGCCTGGAGTGTTTCGACCTCTGGAAACACCATATATTTT. It encodes CAWSVSTSGNTIYF.